One and the same sample provided the 9 T cell receptor beta chains below, sequenced in a study of cytomegalovirus exposure and HLA in healthy donors. In the PCR, 60 Vbeta and 13 Jbeta primers were used. TCRdb keeps only in-frame clones here, not all; method: immunoSEQ multiplex PCR. The sample consists of 150,000 to 200,000 clones, around 78% of them appearing once. The material sequenced was PBMCs. The origin of the receptors is a woman between 50 and 59 years old in good health and CMV-seropositive.

The rearrangement uses TRBV5-1 and TRBJ1-2; D not certain. The germline V gene has CDR1 SGHRS and CDR2 YFSETQ. Trimming cost V 0 bases and J 5 bases, with 14 bases left between them. The CDR3 contains 15 residues. In nucleotides, the CDR3 is TGCGCCAGCAGCTTGGAACCCCCCCCAGGATATGGCTACACCTTC. It encodes CASSLEPPPGYGYTF.

CDR3 sequence (DNA): TGTGCCAGCAGTGAGTTCGGGAAATTAGGCTACGAGCAGTACTTC. Amino acids: CASSEFGKLGYEQYF. This chain links TRBV6-1 with TRBJ2-7; D possibly corresponds to TRBD2 (5 bases). The CDR3 has 15 amino acids. The V gene lost 3 bases and the J gene lost 3 bases, with 15 bases spanning the gap. Looked up from germline, CDR1 is MNHNS and CDR2 is SASEGT.

With regard to this clone: The same CDR3 also results from other DNA sequences found in this sample. The V gene is TRBV9, the J gene TRBJ1-5; D perhaps matches TRBD1 (6 bases). The CDR3 is 14 amino acids. V lost 0 bases to trimming and J lost 2 bases, with 6 bases between them. The germline V gene has CDR1 SGDLS and CDR2 YYNGEE. For the CDR3, the DNA is TGTGCCAGCAGCGTAGGGACAGGCAATCAGCCCCAGCATTTT. It codes for CASSVGTGNQPQHF.

CDR3 amino acids: CASSFVGAQGYTF. The DNA for the CDR3 is TGTGCCAGCAGCTTCGTGGGGGCGCAGGGCTACACCTTC. The rearrangement links TRBV5-6 to TRBJ1-2, with D possibly matching TRBD1 (6 bases). Per the germline V gene, CDR1 is SGHDT and CDR2 is YYEEEE. V was cut by 2 bases and J by 8 bases, with 13 bases left in between. CDR3 length equals 13 residues. Full variable domain (outside the CDR3, taken from reference TRBV5-6 and TRBJ1-2): DAGVTQSPTHLIKTRGQQVTLRCSPKSGHDTVSWYQQALGQGPQFIFQYYEEEERQRGNFPDRFSGHQFPNYSSELNVNALLLGDSALYLCASSFVGAQGYTFGSGTRLTVV.

The genes are TRBV19 and TRBJ1-3, with D possibly being TRBD1 (5 bases). CDR1 and CDR2 (germline): LNHDA, SQIVND (reference sequence). Trimming left V 2 bases short and J 3 bases short, with 20 bases between. CDR3 length: 18 residues. The CDR3: CASSIKGFGRLDGNTIYF. The CDR3 DNA follows: TGTGCCAGTAGTATAAAGGGGTTCGGTCGGTTGGATGGAAACACCATATATTTT.

In DNA form, the CDR3 reads TGTGCCAGCAGCGCTTCCGGGACATTAGGCTACGAGCAGTACTTC. Translating gives CASSASGTLGYEQYF. The V gene is TRBV9, the J gene TRBJ2-7; D might be TRBD1 (6 bases). Germline V gene lookup returns CDR1 SGDLS and CDR2 YYNGEE. Trimming removed 3 bases at V and 3 bases at J, with 16 bases between. CDR3 length: 15 residues.

This sequence joins TRBV19 and TRBJ2-3; 8 nucleotides match TRBD1. CDR3 length equals 14 residues. CDR1 and CDR2 (germline): LNHDA, SQIVND (reference sequence). V shed 5 bases and J 1 base; nucleotides not matched to a gene: 2. Here the CDR3 DNA reads TGTGCCAGTAGTGCACAGGGGGGCACAGATACGCAGTATTTT. It is translated as CASSAQGGTDTQYF.

The chain couples TRBV5-1 to TRBJ2-1; the match to TRBD2 covers 7 bases. The length of the CDR3 is 15 residues. The J segment lost 4 bases and the V segment lost 0 bases, leaving 4 bases of the junction unmatched. Germline V gives CDR1 SGHRS, CDR2 YFSETQ. In nucleotides, the CDR3 is TGCGCCAGCAGCTTGGGGACTAGGGGATACAATGAGCAGTTCTTC. As protein: CASSLGTRGYNEQFF.

This chain links TRBV6-5 with TRBJ1-1; 7 bases agree with TRBD1. Trimming took 6 bases from V and 1 from J; bases not matched to a gene: 5. The CDR3 is 14 residues long. The germline CDR1 and CDR2 sequences are MNHEY and SVGAGI. The chain's CDR3 is CASRGGQPNTEAFF. The CDR3 DNA is TGTGCCAGCAGGGGGGGACAGCCGAACACTGAAGCTTTCTTT.